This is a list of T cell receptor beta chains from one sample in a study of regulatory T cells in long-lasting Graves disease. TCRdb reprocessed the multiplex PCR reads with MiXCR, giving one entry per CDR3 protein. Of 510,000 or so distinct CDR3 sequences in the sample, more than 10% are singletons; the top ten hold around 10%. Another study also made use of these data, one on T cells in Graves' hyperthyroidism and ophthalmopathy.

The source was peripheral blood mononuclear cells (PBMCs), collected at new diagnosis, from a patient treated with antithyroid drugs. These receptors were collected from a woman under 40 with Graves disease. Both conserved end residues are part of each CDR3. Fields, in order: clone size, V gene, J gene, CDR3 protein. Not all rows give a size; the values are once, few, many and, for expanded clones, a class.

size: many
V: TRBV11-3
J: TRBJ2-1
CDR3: CASSFRDRGFYNEQFF

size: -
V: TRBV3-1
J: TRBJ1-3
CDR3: CASSQDLRGLGNTIYF

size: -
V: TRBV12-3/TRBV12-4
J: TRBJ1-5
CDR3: CAGSLAGNQPQHF

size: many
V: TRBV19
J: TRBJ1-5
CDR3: CASSMYHRGLNQPQHF

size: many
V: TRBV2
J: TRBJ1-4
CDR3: CASSEALGRIEKLFF

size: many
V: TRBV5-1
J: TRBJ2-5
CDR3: CASSLADRVQETQYF

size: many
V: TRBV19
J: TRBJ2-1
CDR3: CASSIEHSLGQFF

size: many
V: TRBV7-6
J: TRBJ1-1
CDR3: CASSLVDGVNTEAFF

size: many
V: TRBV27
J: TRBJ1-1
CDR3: CASSSIRGDTEAFF

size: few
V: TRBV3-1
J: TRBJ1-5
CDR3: CASSQGEDNNQPQHF

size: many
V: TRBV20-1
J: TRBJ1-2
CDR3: CSARDNGRSHYGYTF

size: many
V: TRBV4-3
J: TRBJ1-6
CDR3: CASSQDWAAQGRRSPLHF

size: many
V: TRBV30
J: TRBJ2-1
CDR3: CAWRGAMEQFF

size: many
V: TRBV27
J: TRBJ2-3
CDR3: CASSLSRPTDTQYF

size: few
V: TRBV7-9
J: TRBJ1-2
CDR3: CASSLGGGRNYGYTF

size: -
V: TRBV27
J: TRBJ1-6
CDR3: CASSLSRQHNSPLHF

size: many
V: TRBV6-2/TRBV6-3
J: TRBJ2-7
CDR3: CASKRSGTATSEQYF

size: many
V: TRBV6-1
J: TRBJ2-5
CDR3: CASSPPHGKETQYF

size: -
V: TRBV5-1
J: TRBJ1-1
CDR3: CASSRNRGPTGNTEAFF

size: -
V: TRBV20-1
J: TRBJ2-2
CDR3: CSAMTSGTPGELFF

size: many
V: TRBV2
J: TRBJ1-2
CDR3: CASRLDSNGYTF

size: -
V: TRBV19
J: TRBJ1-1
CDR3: CASSTYRGNTEAFF

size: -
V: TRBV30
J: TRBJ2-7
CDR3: CAWSKGGGDEQYF

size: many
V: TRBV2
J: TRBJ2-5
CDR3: CASRDSRQETQYF

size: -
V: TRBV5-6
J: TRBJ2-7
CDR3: CASSLTPSRAGGQSREQYF

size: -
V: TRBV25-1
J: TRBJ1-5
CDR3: CASSESGAGNQPQHF

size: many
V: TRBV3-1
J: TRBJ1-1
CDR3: CASSAGQGATEAFF

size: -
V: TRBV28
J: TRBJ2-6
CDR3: CASRPSGSGVITF

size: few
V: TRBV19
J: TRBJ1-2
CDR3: CASSTHLFGAINYGYTF

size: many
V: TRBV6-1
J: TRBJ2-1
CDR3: CASSEVGYNEQFF

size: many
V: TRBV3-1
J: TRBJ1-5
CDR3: CASSGTGGFGQPQHF

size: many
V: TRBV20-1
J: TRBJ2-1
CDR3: CSAGAVTGTSGTRRSYNEQFF

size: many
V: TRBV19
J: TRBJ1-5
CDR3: CASSIVGTGEVPQHF

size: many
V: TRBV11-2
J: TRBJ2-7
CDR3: CASSPDDASNSYEQYF

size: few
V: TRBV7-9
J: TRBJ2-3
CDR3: CASSLGMDTQYF

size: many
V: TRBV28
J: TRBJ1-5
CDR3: CASLTGTPNQPQHF

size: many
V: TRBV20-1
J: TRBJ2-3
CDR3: CSVHSGLAGEVRTDTQYF

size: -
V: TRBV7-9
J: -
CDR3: CASSSDPGQGQETQYF

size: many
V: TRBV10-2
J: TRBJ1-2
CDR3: CASRTQGRYGYTF

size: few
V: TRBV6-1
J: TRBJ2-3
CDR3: CASMSAGSTDTQYF

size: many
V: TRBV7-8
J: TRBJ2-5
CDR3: CASSLVLAGAGETQYF

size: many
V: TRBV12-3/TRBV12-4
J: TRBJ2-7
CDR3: CASSLNRGSYEQYF

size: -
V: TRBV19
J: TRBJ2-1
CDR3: CASSIGGIEQFF

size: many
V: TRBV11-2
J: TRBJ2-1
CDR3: CASSLNGVNEQFF

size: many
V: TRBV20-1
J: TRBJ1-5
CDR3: CSTTGAMSGNQPQHF

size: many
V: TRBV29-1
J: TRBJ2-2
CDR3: CSVDQGMGTGELFF